The rows below give T cell receptor beta chains drawn from one sample of a study of tumor-infiltrating lymphocytes in primary liver carcinoma. A single record per CDR3 protein comes from TCRdb applying MiXCR to the multiplex PCR reads. The sample records 45,000 to 55,000 distinct CDR3 sequences, 71% being singletons. Sequences were obtained from liver tumor tissue from sampling region 5. All receptors derive from a man aged 40-55 years with primary liver carcinoma and hepatitis B virus infection. Each CDR3 is given with its conserved first and last residue. The order of the fields is D gene, V gene, J gene, clone size, CDR3 protein, CDR3 DNA. A D gene is named only where the DNA matches it firmly. Not every row has a clone size; where given, it reads once, few, many or a size class.

NA	TRBV11-2	TRBJ2-6	NA	CLSGLSRGRGANVLTF	TGTCTCAGCGGCTTATCGCGGGGAAGAGGGGCCAACGTCCTGACTTTC
NA	TRBV4-1	TRBJ2-7	NA	CASGQLGETSGSYEQYF	TGCGCCAGCGGCCAACTGGGAGAAACTAGTGGGAGCTACGAGCAGTACTTC
NA	TRBV12-3/TRBV12-4	TRBJ2-5	medium-sized	CASSTPVTQETQYF	TGTGCCAGCAGTACCCCAGTCACACAAGAGACCCAGTACTTC
NA	TRBV11-2	TRBJ2-7	NA	CTSSLSVGISYEQYF	TGTACCAGCAGCCTATCTGTGGGGATATCCTACGAACAGTACTTC
NA	TRBV29-1	TRBJ2-1	many	CSAGVAGEQFF	TGCAGCGCAGGGGTTGCGGGTGAGCAGTTCTTC
NA	TRBV4-1	TRBJ2-1	NA	CASGQASSVEQFF	TGCGCCAGTGGCCAGGCTTCTAGTGTCGAGCAGTTCTTC
TRBD2	TRBV20-1	TRBJ2-1	NA	CSASQGGDNEQFF	TGCAGTGCTAGCCAGGGAGGGGACAATGAGCAGTTCTTC
NA	TRBV4-2	TRBJ1-2	NA	CASSQEKQNYDYTF	TGTGCCAGCAGTCAAGAAAAGCAGAACTATGACTACACCTTC
TRBD2	TRBV12-3/TRBV12-4	TRBJ2-7	NA	CARSQFPGLAQSDEQYF	TGTGCCAGGAGCCAGTTCCCAGGACTAGCGCAGAGCGACGAGCAGTACTTC
NA	TRBV12-3/TRBV12-4	TRBJ2-7	NA	CATSPLGVLGDEQYF	TGTGCCACCTCCCCGCTCGGAGTGCTGGGGGATGAGCAGTACTTC
NA	TRBV6-5	TRBJ1-1	medium-sized	CASSYAGDGAGVAFF	TGTGCCAGCAGTTACGCGGGGGACGGAGCGGGAGTAGCTTTCTTT
TRBD2	TRBV7-9	TRBJ2-1	NA	CASTFSGGSCNDQFF	TGTGCCAGCACCTTCAGCGGGGGCTCCTGCAATGATCAGTTCTTC
TRBD1	TRBV12-3/TRBV12-4	TRBJ2-3	NA	CASSSPEGQERSDTQYF	TGTGCCAGCAGTTCGCCTGAGGGACAGGAGCGGTCAGATACGCAGTACTTT
TRBD2	TRBV7-8	TRBJ2-1	many	CASSLGLAGGNEQFF	TGTGCCAGCAGCTTGGGACTAGCGGGGGGCAATGAGCAGTTCTTC
NA	TRBV28	TRBJ2-1	many	CASSSNEQFF	TGTGCCAGCAGTAGCAATGAGCAGTTCTTC
NA	TRBV6-5	TRBJ1-3	NA	CAGSFTGVGNTIYF	TGTGCCGGCAGTTTTACTGGGGTTGGAAACACCATATATTTT
NA	TRBV11-2	TRBJ2-3	once	CDSSLDGSRDTQYF	TGCGACAGCAGCTTAGATGGCAGCAGGGATACGCAGTATTTT
NA	TRBV11-2	TRBJ2-7	once	CASSKEAPYDQYF	TGTGCCAGCTCCAAAGAGGCGCCCTACGATCAATACTTC
TRBD1	TRBV11-2	TRBJ2-2	NA	CVSSFDRDRIGTGKLFF	TGTGTCAGCAGCTTTGATCGGGACAGGATCGGCACCGGGAAGCTGTTTTTT
TRBD2	TRBV9	TRBJ2-1	few	CASSVQGGDEQFF	TGTGCCAGCAGCGTACAGGGAGGGGATGAGCAGTTCTTC
NA	TRBV11-2	TRBJ2-1	NA	CASDLGVCEQFF	TGTGCCAGCGACTTGGGGGTATGTGAGCAGTTCTTC
NA	TRBV5-4	TRBJ2-3	many	CASSSPGRSSTDTQYF	TGTGCCAGCAGCTCTCCGGGACGTTCGAGCACAGATACGCAGTATTTT
TRBD2	TRBV4-1	TRBJ2-1	NA	CADGQAGGYNEQFF	TGCGCCGACGGCCAGGCGGGAGGGTACAATGAGCAGTTCTTC
TRBD2	TRBV4-1	TRBJ2-5	NA	CASSRDLGSGGQETQYF	TGCGCGAGCAGCCGAGATCTGGGTAGCGGGGGCCAAGAGACCCAGTACTTC
NA	TRBV24-1	TRBJ2-4	NA	CATSDSLAVGNIQYF	TGTGCCACCAGTGATTCTCTAGCCGTTGGAAACATTCAGTACTTC
TRBD1	TRBV6-5	TRBJ2-3	NA	CVSRQGAGTQYF	TGTGTCAGCAGACAGGGGGCAGGTACGCAGTATTTT
NA	TRBV4-2	TRBJ2-1	NA	CAGNRQEGNGQFF	TGTGCCGGCAACCGACAGGAGGGCAATGGGCAGTTCTTC
NA	TRBV20-1	TRBJ2-1	NA	CSARVQSTSRSYNEQFF	TGCAGTGCTAGAGTCCAGTCGACAAGTCGCTCCTACAATGAGCAGTTCTTC
NA	TRBV29-1	TRBJ2-1	NA	CSVERNRIRSYNEQFF	TGCAGCGTTGAACGGAACAGGATTAGATCTTACAATGAGCAATTCTTC